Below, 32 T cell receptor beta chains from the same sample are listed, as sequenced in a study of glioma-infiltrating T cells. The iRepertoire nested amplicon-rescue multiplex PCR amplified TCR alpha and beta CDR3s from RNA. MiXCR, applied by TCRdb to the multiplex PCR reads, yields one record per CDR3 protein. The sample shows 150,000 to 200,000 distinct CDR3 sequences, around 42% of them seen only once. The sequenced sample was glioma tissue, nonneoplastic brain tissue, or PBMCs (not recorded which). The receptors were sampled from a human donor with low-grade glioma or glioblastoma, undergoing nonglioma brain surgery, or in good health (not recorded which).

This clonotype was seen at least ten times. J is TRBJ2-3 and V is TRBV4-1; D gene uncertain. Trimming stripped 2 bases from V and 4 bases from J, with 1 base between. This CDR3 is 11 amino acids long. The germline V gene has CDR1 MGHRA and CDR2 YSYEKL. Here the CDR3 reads CASSQSDTQYF. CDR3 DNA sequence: TGCGCCAGCAGCCAATCAGATACGCAGTATTTT.

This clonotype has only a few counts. The CDR3 DNA reads TGTGCCAGTACCGGGACGGGGTCCTACAATGAGCAGTTCTTC. Translating it yields CASTGTGSYNEQFF. The rearrangement joins TRBV19 to TRBJ2-1; D may be TRBD1 or TRBD2 (5 bases each). V lost 7 bases to trimming and J lost 1 base, with 11 bases between them. The germline V gene has CDR1 LNHDA and CDR2 SQIVND (reference sequence). The CDR3 loop spans 14 amino acids.

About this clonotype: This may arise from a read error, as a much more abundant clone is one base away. The CDR3 protein is CASIGGVVYTEAYF. CDR3 nucleotides: TGTGCCAGCATCGGTGGAGTCGTTTACACTGAAGCTTACTTT. This chain joins TRBV28 and TRBJ1-1; unclear D gene. Germline loops: CDR1 MDHEN, CDR2 SYDVKM. The CDR3 totals 14 residues.

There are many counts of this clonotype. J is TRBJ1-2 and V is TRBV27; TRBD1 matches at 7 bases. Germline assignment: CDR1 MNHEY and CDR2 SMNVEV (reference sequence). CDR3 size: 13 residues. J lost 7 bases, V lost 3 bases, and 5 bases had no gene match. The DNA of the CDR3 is TGTGCCAGCAGTTTCACAGGGGAGAGTGGCTACACCTTC. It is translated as CASSFTGESGYTF.

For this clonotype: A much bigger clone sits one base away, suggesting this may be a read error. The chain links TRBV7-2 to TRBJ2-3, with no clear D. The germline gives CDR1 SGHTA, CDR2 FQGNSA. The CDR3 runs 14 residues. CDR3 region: CASSLSRNTDTKYF. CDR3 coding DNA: TGTGCCAGCAGCTTGAGCCGGAACACAGATACGAAGTATTTT.

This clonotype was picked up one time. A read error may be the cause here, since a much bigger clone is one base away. DNA for the CDR3: TGTGCCAGCAGCCAAGGCACGGGGGCGTGGACTGAAGATTTCTTT. As protein: CASSQGTGAWTEDFF. The rearrangement links TRBV3-1 to TRBJ1-1; a possible D gene is TRBD1 (6 bases). This CDR3 contains 15 residues. The V gene's germline CDR1 is LGHDT and CDR2 YNNKEL (reference sequence).

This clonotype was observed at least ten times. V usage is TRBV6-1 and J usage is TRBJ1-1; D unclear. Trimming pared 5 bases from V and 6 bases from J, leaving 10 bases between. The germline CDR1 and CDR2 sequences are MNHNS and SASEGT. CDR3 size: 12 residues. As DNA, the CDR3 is TGTGCCAGCAGTCCTCACACGGCTGAAGCTTTCTTT. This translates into CASSPHTAEAFF.

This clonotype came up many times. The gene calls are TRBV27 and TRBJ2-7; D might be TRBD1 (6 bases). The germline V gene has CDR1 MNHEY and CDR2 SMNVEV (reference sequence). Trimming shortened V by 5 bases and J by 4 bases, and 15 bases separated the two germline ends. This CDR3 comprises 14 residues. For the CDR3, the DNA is TGTGCCAGCAGTCGTAACCGGGACACGTACGAGCAGTACTTC. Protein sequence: CASSRNRDTYEQYF.

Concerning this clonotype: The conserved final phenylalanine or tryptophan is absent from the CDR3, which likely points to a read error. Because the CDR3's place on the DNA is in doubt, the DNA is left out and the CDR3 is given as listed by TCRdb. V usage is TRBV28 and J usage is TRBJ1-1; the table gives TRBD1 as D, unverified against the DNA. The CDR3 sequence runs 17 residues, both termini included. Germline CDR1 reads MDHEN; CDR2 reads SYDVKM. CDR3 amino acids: CASSLGTETYMKTETFV.

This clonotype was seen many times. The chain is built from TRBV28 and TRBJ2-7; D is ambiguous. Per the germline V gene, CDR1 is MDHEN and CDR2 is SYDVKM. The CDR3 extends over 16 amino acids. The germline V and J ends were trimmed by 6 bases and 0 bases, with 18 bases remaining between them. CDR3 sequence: CASSSPNVVNSYEQYF. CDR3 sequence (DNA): TGTGCCAGCAGCTCACCAAACGTCGTCAACTCCTACGAGCAGTACTTC.

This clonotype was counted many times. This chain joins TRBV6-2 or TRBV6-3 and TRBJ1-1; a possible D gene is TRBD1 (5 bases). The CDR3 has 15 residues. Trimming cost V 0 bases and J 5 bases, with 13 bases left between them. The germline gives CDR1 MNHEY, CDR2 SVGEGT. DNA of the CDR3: TGTGCCAGCAGTTACTCGAAACACGGGGGGACTGAAGCTTTCTTT. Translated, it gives CASSYSKHGGTEAFF.

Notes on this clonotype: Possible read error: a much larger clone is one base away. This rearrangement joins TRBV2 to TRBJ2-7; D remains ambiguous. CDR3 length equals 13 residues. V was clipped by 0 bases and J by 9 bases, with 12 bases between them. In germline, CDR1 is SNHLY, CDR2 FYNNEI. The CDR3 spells CASSEALRGGQYF. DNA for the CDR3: TGTGCCAGCAGTGAAGCCCTTCGAGGCGGGCAGTACTTC.

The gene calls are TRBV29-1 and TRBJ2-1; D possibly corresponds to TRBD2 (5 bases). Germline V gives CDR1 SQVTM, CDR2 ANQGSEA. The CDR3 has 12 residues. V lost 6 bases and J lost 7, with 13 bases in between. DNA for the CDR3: TGCAGCGTCGGTCCAGCGGTGAATGAGCAGTTCTTC. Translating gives CSVGPAVNEQFF.

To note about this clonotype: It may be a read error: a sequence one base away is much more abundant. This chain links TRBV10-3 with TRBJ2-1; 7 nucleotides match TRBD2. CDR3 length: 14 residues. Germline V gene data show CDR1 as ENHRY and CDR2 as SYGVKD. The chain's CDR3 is CAISEGLDGNEQLF. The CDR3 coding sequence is TGTGCCATCAGTGAAGGACTAGATGGGAATGAGCAGTTATTC.

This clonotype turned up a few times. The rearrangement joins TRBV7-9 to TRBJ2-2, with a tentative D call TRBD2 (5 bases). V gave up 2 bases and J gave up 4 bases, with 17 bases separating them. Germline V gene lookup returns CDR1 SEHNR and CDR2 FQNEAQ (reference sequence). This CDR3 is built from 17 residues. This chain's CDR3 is CASSLPTPGMITGELFF. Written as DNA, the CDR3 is TGTGCCAGCAGCTTACCGACACCGGGGATGATCACCGGGGAGCTGTTTTTT. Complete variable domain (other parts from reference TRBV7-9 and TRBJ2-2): DTGVSQNPRHKITKRGQNVTFRCDPISEHNRLYWYRQTLGQGPEFLTYFQNEAQLEKSRLLSDRFSAERPKGSFSTLEIQRTEQGDSAMYLCASSLPTPGMITGELFFGEGSRLTVL.

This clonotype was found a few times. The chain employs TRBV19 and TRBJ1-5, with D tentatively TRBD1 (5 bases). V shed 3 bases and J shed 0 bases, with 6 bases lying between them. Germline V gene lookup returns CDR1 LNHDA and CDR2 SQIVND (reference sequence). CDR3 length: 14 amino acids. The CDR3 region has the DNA TGTGCCAGTAGTATGACAGCTAGCAATCAGCCCCAGCATTTT. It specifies CASSMTASNQPQHF.

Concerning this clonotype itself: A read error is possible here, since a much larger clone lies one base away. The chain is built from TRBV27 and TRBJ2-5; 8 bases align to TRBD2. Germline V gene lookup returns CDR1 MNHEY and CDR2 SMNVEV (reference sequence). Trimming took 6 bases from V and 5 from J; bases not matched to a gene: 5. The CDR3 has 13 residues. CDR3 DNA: TGTGCCAGCAGGAATAGCGGGATGGAGACCCAGTACTTC. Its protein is CASRNSGMETQYF.

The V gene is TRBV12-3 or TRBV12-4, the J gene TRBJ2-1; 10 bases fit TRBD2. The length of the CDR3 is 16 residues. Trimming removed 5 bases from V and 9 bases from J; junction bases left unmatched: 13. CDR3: CASSPLAGAIGSEQFF. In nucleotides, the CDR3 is TGTGCCAGCAGTCCCCTAGCGGGAGCAATTGGGAGTGAGCAGTTCTTC.

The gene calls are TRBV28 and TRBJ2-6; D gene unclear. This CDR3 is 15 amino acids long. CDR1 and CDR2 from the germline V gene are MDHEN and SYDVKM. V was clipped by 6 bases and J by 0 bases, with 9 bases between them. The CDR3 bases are TGTGCCAGCAGCCGGAGCTTCTCTGGGGCCAACGTCCTGACTTTC. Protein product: CASSRSFSGANVLTF.

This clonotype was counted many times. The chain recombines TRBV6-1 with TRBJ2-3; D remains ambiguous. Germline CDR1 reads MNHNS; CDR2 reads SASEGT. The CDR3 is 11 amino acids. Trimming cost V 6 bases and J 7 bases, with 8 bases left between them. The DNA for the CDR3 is TGTGCCAGCAGCAGCAGTAATACGCAGTATTTT. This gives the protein CASSSSNTQYF.

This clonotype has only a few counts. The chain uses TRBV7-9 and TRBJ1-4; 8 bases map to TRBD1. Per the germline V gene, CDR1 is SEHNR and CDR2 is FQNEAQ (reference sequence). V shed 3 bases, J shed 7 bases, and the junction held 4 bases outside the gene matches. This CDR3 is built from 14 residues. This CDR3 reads CASSLQGAREKLFF. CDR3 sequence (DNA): TGTGCCAGCAGCTTGCAGGGGGCGCGTGAAAAACTGTTTTTT.

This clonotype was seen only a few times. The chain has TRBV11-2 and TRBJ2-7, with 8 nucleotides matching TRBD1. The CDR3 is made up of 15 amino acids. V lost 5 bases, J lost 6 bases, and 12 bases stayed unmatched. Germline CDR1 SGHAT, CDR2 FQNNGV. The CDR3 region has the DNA TGTGCCAGCAGCCGCCTTGTACAGGGGGGTTCCGAGCAGTACTTC. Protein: CASSRLVQGGSEQYF.

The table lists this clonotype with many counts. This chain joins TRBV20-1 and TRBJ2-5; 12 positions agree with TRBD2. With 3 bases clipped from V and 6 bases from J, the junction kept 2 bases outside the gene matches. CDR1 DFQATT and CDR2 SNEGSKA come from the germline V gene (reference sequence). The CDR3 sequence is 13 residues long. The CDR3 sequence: CSARTSGSQTQYF. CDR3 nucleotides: TGCAGTGCTAGGACTAGCGGGAGTCAGACCCAGTACTTC.

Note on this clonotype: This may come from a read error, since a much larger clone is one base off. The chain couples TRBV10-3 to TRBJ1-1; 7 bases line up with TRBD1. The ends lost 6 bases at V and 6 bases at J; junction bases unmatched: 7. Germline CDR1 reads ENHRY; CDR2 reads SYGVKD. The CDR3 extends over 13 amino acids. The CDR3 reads CAISKDRDAEAFF. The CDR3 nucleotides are TGTGCCATCAGCAAAGACAGGGACGCTGAAGCTTTCTTT.

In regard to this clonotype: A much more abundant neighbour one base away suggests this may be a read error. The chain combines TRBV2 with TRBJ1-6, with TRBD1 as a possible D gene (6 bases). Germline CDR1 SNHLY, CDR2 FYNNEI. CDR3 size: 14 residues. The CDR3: CASSGGQKISHLHF. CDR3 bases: TGTGCCAGCAGTGGGGGACAAAAGATTTCACACCTCCACTTT.

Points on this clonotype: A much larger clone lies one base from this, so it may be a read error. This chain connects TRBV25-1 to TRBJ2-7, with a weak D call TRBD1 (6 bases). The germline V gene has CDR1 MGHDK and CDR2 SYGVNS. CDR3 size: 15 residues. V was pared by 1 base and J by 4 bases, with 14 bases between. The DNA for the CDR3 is TGTGCCAGCAGTGAATTTGGGGGCCGGCATTACGAGCAGTACTTC. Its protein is CASSEFGGRHYEQYF.

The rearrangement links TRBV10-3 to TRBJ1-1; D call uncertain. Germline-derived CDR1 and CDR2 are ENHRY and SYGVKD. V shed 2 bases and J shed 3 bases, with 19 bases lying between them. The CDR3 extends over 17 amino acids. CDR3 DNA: TGTGCCATCAGTGAGAGATCTGATCGGGGTTTCGACACTGAAGCTTTCTTT. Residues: CAISERSDRGFDTEAFF.

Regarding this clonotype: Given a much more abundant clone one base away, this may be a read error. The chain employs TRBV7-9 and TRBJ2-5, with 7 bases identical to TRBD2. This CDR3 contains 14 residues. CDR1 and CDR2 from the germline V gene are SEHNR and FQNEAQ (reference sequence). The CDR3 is CASSFASGQETQHF. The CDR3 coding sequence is TGTGCCAGCAGCTTTGCTAGCGGCCAAGAGACCCAGCACTTC.

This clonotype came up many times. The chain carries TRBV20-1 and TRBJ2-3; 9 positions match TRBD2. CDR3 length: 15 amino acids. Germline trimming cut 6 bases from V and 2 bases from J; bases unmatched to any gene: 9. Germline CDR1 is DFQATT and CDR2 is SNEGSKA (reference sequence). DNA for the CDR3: TGCAGTGCGGGATGGGCTAGCGGGAACACAGATACGCAGTATTTT. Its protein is CSAGWASGNTDTQYF.

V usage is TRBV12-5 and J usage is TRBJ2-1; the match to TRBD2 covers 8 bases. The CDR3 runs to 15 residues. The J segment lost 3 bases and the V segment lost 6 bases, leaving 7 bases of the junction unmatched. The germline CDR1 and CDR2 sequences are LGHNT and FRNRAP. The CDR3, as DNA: TGTGCTAGTGGCCCCGGGGGGGCGTTCTACAATGAGCAGTTCTTC. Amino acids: CASGPGGAFYNEQFF.

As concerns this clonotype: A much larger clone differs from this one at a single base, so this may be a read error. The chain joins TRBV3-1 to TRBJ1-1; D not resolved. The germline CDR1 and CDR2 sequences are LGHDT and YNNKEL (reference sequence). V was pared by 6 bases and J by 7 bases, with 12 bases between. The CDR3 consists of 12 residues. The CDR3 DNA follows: TGTGCCAGCAGATCAGGAAGGTTTGAAGCTTTCTTT. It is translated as CASRSGRFEAFF.

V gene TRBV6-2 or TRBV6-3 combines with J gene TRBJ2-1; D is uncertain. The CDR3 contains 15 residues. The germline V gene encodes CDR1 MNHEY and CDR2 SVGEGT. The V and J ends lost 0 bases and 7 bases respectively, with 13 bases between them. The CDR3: CASSYSSQEGNEQFF. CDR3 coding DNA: TGTGCCAGCAGTTACTCTAGCCAGGAAGGGAATGAGCAGTTCTTC.